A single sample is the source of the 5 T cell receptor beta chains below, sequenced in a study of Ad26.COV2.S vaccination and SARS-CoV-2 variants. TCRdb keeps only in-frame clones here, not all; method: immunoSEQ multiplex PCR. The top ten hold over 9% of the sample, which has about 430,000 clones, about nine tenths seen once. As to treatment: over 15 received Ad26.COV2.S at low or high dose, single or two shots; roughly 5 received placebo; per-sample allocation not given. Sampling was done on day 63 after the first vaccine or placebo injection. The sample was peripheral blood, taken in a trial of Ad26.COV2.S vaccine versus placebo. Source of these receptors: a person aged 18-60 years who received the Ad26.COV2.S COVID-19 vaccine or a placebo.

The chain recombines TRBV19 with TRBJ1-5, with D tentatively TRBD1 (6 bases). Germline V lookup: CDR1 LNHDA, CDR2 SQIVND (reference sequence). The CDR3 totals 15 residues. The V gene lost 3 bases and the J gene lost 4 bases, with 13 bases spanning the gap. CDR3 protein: CASSIGGAKNQPQHF. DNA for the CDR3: TGTGCCAGTAGTATCGGGGGGGCCAAAAATCAGCCCCAGCATTTT.

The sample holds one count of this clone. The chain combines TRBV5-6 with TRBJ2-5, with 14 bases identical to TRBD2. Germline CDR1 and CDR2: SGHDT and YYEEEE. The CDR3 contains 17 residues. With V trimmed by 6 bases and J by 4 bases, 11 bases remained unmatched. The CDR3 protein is CASNPRLAGGRRETQYF. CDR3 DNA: TGTGCCAGCAACCCCCGACTAGCGGGAGGGCGGCGAGAGACCCAGTACTTC.

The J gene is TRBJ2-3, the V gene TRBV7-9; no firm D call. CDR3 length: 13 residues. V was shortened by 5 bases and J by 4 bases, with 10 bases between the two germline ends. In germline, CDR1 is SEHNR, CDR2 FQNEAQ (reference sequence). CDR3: CASSQGSSDTQYF. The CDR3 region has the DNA TGTGCCAGCAGCCAAGGGTCCTCAGATACGCAGTATTTT. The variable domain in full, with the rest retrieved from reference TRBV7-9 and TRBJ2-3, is DTGVSQNPRHKITKRGQNVTFRCDPISEHNRLYWYRQTLGQGPEFLTYFQNEAQLEKSRLLSDRFSAERPKGSFSTLEIQRTEQGDSAMYLCASSQGSSDTQYFGPGTRLTVL.

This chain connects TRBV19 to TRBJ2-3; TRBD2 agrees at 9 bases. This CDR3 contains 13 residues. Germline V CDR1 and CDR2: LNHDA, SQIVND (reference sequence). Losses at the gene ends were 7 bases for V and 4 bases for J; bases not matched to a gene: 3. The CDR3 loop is CASTLAGADTQYF. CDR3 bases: TGTGCCAGTACTTTAGCGGGAGCAGATACGCAGTATTTT.

DNA for the CDR3: TGTGCCAGCAGCGCCTATAGCGGGAGTCGCTACGAGCAGTACTTC. It is translated as CASSAYSGSRYEQYF. V gene TRBV7-3 combines with J gene TRBJ2-7; TRBD2 aligns across 9 bases. Trimming at V came to 5 bases and at J to 3 bases, leaving 8 bases not matched to a gene. This CDR3 contains 15 residues. The germline gives CDR1 SGHTA, CDR2 FQGTGA.